The text below deals with one TCR beta chain. What it binds is not known. CDR1 is SGHTA, CDR2 FQGNSA, per germline. Trimming removed 2 bases from V and 0 bases from J, with 10 bases in between. This CDR3 is built from 16 residues. This sample is drawn from a study of shared clonotypes between healthy human individuals. Whole-study results and caveats: A reduction in generation probabilities was seen for non-shared clonotypes relative to those shared by all four donors.

It was at deep level that the assay was run. For every subset, genomic DNA was evenly distributed across several immunoSEQ plates. The data were produced by immunoSEQ multiplex PCR, yet TCRdb's version contains in-frame clones alone and is incomplete. The profile shows over a million clones, approximately 78% of them singletons. The rearrangement uses TRBV7-2 and TRBJ2-2; a possible D gene is TRBD1 (5 bases). The specimen sequenced was memory CD4+ T cells from PBMCs. Subset here: CD45RA-negative fraction. The sequence derives from a man between 18 and 29 years old in good health. Some clones in this sample may be carry-over from other donors' samples. The CDR3 loop is CASSLRGQPNTGELFF. The CDR3 DNA reads TGTGCCAGCAGCTTAAGGGGTCAGCCGAACACCGGGGAGCTGTTTTTT.